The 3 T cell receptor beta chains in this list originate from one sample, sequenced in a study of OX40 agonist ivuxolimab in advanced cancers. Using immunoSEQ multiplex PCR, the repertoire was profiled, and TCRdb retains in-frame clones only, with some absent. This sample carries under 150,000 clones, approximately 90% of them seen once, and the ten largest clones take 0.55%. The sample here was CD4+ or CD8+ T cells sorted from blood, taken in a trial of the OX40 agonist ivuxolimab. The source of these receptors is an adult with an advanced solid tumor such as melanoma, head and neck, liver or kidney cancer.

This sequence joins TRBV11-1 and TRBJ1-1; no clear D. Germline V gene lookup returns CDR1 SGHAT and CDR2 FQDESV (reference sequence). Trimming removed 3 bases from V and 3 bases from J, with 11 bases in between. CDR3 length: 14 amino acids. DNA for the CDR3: TGTGCCAGCAGCTTTTTCGTATTGGACACTGAAGCTTTCTTT. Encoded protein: CASSFFVLDTEAFF.

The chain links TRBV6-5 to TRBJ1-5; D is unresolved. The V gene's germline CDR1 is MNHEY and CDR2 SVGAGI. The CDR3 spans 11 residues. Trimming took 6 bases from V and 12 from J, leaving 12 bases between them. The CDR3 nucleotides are TGTGCCAGCAGCCGTGGTGTAGACCAGCATTTT. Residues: CASSRGVDQHF.

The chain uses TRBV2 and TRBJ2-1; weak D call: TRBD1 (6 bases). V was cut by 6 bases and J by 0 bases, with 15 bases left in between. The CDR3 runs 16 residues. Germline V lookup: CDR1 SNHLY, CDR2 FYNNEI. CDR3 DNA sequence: TGTGCCAGCAGGGCATTCGGGACACACTCCTACAATGAGCAGTTCTTC. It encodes CASRAFGTHSYNEQFF.